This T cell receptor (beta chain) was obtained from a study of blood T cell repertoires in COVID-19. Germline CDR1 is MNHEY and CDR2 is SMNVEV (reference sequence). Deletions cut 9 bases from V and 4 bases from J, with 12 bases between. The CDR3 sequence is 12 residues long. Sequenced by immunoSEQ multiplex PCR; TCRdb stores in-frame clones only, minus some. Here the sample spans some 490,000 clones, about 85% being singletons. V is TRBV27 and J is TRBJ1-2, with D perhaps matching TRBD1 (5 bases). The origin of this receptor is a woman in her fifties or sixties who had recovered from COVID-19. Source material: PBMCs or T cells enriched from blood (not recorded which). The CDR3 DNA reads TGTGCCAGAGGGCGGGGCGGCTATGGCTACACCTTC. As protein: CARGRGGYGYTF.